This T cell receptor (beta chain) was captured by sequencing in a study of blood T cell repertoires in COVID-19. Study in general: Collection of acute and convalescent COVID-19 samples took place in the United States, Italy and Spain. Nucleic acid was either cDNA or gDNA, and it came from T cells, B-cell-depleted T cells, or PBMCs.

This CDR3 contains 14 residues. Germline assignment: CDR1 SGHVS and CDR2 FNYEAQ. Germline trimming cut 1 base from V and 2 bases from J; bases unmatched to any gene: 2. In the study's own analysis: Using reference gene primer amplification, nucleated cell counts were estimated. Assay used: immunoSEQ multiplex PCR; TCRdb lists only in-frame clones, some missing. V, J and clone size are those of that table, while D and trimming were read from the DNA. Here the sample spans over 250,000 clones, roughly 85% being singletons. The V and J genes are TRBV7-6 and TRBJ2-7; 7 bases map to TRBD1. The origin of this receptor is a woman aged 45-65 years who had recovered from COVID-19. Sequenced material: peripheral blood. CDR3 in amino acids: CASSLGQGTYEQYF. CDR3 in DNA: TGTGCCAGCAGCTTAGGACAGGGAACCTACGAGCAGTACTTC. Full variable domain (outside the CDR3, taken from reference TRBV7-6 and TRBJ2-7): GAGVSQSPRYKVTKRGQDVALRCDPISGHVSLYWYRQALGQGPEFLTYFNYEAQQDKSGLPNDRFSAERPEGSISTLTIQRTEQRDSAMYRCASSLGQGTYEQYFGPGTRLTVT.